The clone carrying this TCR beta chain has a handful of counts. Antigen specificity is unknown. 5'RACE template switching generated TCR cDNA, adding a universal primer site and UMIs. MiXCR was run by TCRdb on the 5' RACE reads, yielding one entry per CDR3 protein. The data show 150,000 to 200,000 distinct CDR3 sequences, roughly 8.8% seen once. This sample stems from a study of T cells after yellow fever vaccination. Study-wide points: After the booster, over 95% of CD4 and approximately 87% of CD8 primary-response clones were re-detected. A limited proportion of clonotypes was detected within both the CD4 and CD8 compartments.

Germline V gene lookup returns CDR1 SGHVS and CDR2 FQNEAQ. Trimming took 2 bases from V and 2 from J, leaving 16 bases between them. This CDR3 has 16 amino acids. This clonotype was sampled from a man aged 18 to 29 who received the YFV17D yellow fever vaccine. The chain carries TRBV7-8 and TRBJ2-7; a possible D gene is TRBD1 (7 bases). The sequenced sample was CD8+ T cells sorted from PBMCs, obtained 45 days after the yellow fever booster vaccination. CDR3 protein: CASSLRAGQFTYEQYF. In DNA, the CDR3 is TGTGCCAGCAGCTTAAGGGCGGGACAGTTCACCTACGAGCAGTACTTC. Full variable domain (rest looked up from reference TRBV7-8 and TRBJ2-7): GAGVSQSPRYKVAKRGQDVALRCDPISGHVSLFWYQQALGQGPEFLTYFQNEAQLDKSGLPSDRFFAERPEGSVSTLKIQRTQQEDSAVYLCASSLRAGQFTYEQYFGPGTRLTVT.